Below are 29 T cell receptor beta chains sequenced from a single sample in a study of cytomegalovirus exposure and HLA in healthy donors. Primers included in the PCR were 60 Vbeta and 13 Jbeta primers. TCRdb's table, derived via immunoSEQ multiplex PCR, lists solely in-frame clones and lacks some. Of 150,000 to 200,000 clones listed, 55% to 80% are singletons. Sequencing used PBMCs. The receptors shown here come from a woman aged 18-29 years in good health and CMV-seropositive.

The rearrangement uses TRBV27 and TRBJ1-5; TRBD1 agrees at 8 bases. Per germline, CDR1 MNHEY and CDR2 SMNVEV (reference sequence). V shed 4 bases and J 4 bases; nucleotides not matched to a gene: 3. This CDR3 comprises 14 residues. The CDR3 nucleotides are TGTGCCAGCAGTTACACAGGGGGAAATCAGCCCCAGCATTTT. Its translation is CASSYTGGNQPQHF.

The chain has TRBV5-4 and TRBJ2-7, with 9 nucleotides matching TRBD1. Germline V gene lookup returns CDR1 SGHNT and CDR2 YYREEE (reference sequence). CDR3 length equals 15 residues. V lost 1 base, J lost 3 bases, and 5 bases stayed unmatched. CDR3 sequence (DNA): TGTGCCAGCAGCTTGTTTACAGGGGGCATCTACGAGCAGTACTTC. The encoded protein is CASSLFTGGIYEQYF.

This clone was counted a single time. V and J are TRBV9 and TRBJ1-5; D ambiguous. This CDR3 is 17 amino acids long. V dropped 1 base and J dropped 6 bases, with 20 bases sitting between them. Germline V gene lookup returns CDR1 SGDLS and CDR2 YYNGEE. CDR3 residues: CASSVIYVKGRGQPQHF. The CDR3 DNA follows: TGTGCCAGCAGCGTAATTTACGTTAAGGGTCGGGGTCAGCCCCAGCATTTT. Full variable domain (missing parts from reference TRBV9 and TRBJ1-5): DSGVTQTPKHLITATGQRVTLRCSPRSGDLSVYWYQQSLDQGLQFLIQYYNGEERAKGNILERFSAQQFPDLHSELNLSSLELGDSALYFCASSVIYVKGRGQPQHFGDGTRLSIL.

The rearrangement joins TRBV28 to TRBJ2-3; D is undetermined. Germline V CDR1 and CDR2: MDHEN, SYDVKM. The CDR3 sequence is 14 residues long. Between the trimmed V and J ends, which lost 4 bases and 2 bases, there was a span of 10 bases. The chain's CDR3 is CASSWADPTDTQYF. Written as DNA, the CDR3 is TGTGCCAGCAGTTGGGCCGATCCCACAGATACGCAGTATTTT.

This clone was seen only once. The genes are TRBV7-9 and TRBJ1-6; no reliable D call. The CDR3 has 15 amino acids. V was cut by 5 bases and J by 7 bases, with 15 bases left in between. CDR1 is SEHNR, CDR2 FQNEAQ, per germline (reference sequence). CDR3 sequence (DNA): TGTGCCAGCAGCCCTGTTCTGGCAGGCAATTCACCCCTCCACTTT. Its protein product is CASSPVLAGNSPLHF.

This clone appeared a few times. This chain connects TRBV7-9 to TRBJ2-7; 10 nucleotides match TRBD2. This CDR3 contains 15 residues. V dropped 1 base and J dropped 2; count of bases not matched to a gene: 2. The germline gives CDR1 SEHNR, CDR2 FQNEAQ (reference sequence). The CDR3 DNA sequence: TGTGCCAGCAGCTTAGGGACTAGCGGCCCCTACGAGCAGTACTTC. Residues: CASSLGTSGPYEQYF.

CDR3 residues: CASSFGLGTSTDTQYF. CDR3 DNA: TGTGCCAGCAGCTTTGGCCTCGGGACAAGCACAGATACGCAGTATTTT. The chain has TRBV7-9 and TRBJ2-3, with D perhaps matching TRBD1 (6 bases). V lost 3 bases, J lost 0 bases, and 13 bases lay in between. Germline values: CDR1 SEHNR, CDR2 FQNEAQ (reference sequence). The CDR3 runs 16 residues.

This clone was seen more than once but under ten times. CDR3 residues: CAISDYAGDTNYGYTF. The CDR3 DNA is TGTGCCATCAGTGATTACGCCGGGGACACCAACTATGGCTACACCTTC. The J gene is TRBJ1-2, the V gene TRBV10-3; possibly TRBD1 for D (6 bases). CDR1 and CDR2 from the germline V gene are ENHRY and SYGVKD. Trimming cost V 3 bases and J 2 bases, with 16 bases left between them. This CDR3 is 16 amino acids long.

The genes are TRBV4-2 and TRBJ1-1, with D uncertain. The germline CDR1 and CDR2 sequences are LGHNA and YNFKEQ. This CDR3 comprises 14 residues. Trimming removed 0 bases at V and 0 bases at J, with 5 bases between. CDR3 nucleotide sequence: TGTGCCAGCAGCCAAGATCTGTTGAACACTGAAGCTTTCTTT. Its protein is CASSQDLLNTEAFF.

This clone was seen more than once but under ten times. V and J are TRBV30 and TRBJ1-1; no clear D. Trimming pared 3 bases from V and 0 bases from J, leaving 8 bases between. The CDR3 consists of 13 residues. Germline CDR1 and CDR2: GTSNPN and SVGIG (reference sequence). This chain's CDR3 is CAWSAFMNTEAFF. For the CDR3, the DNA is TGTGCCTGGAGCGCGTTTATGAACACTGAAGCTTTCTTT.

The gene calls are TRBV6-1 and TRBJ1-4, with D tentatively TRBD1 (6 bases). There are 14 residues in the CDR3. The V end lost 7 bases, the J end lost 8 bases, and 17 bases lay between the germline ends. In germline, CDR1 is MNHNS, CDR2 SASEGT. This CDR3 is CASINRAREEKLFF. The CDR3, as DNA: TGTGCCAGCATTAACAGGGCAAGGGAAGAAAAACTGTTTTTT.

The chain recombines TRBV7-3 with TRBJ2-3; D is unresolved. V lost 2 bases and J lost 2, with 8 bases in between. Germline CDR1 SGHTA, CDR2 FQGTGA. This CDR3 has 14 residues. The CDR3 DNA sequence: TGTGCCAGCAGCTTAGGCCCCGCCACAGATACGCAGTATTTT. It is translated as CASSLGPATDTQYF.

The V and J genes are TRBV19 and TRBJ1-2; D perhaps matches TRBD1 (6 bases). V gave up 6 bases and J gave up 8 bases, with 16 bases separating them. The length of the CDR3 is 13 residues. Germline V gene sequence: CDR1 LNHDA, CDR2 SQIVND (reference sequence). CDR3 amino acids: CASRTNYRDGYTF. In DNA form, the CDR3 reads TGTGCCAGTAGGACAAATTACAGGGACGGCTACACCTTC.

This rearrangement joins TRBV5-1 to TRBJ2-3; D uncertain. Trimming shortened V by 4 bases and J by 0 bases, and 9 bases separated the two germline ends. Germline V lookup: CDR1 SGHRS, CDR2 YFSETQ. This CDR3 is built from 14 residues. The CDR3 nucleotides read TGCGCCAGCAGCCATCCTATAAGCACAGATACGCAGTATTTT. As protein: CASSHPISTDTQYF.

This chain connects TRBV7-9 to TRBJ1-1, with a weak D call TRBD1 (5 bases). The germline V and J ends were trimmed by 1 base and 1 base, with 7 bases remaining between them. CDR1 is SEHNR, CDR2 FQNEAQ, per germline (reference sequence). The CDR3 is 14 residues long. This chain's CDR3 is CASSLDRQNTEAFF. CDR3 DNA: TGTGCCAGCAGCTTAGACAGGCAGAACACTGAAGCTTTCTTT.

This clone showed up just a few times. One junction end disagrees with the germline gene, perhaps due to a read error. This specimen includes other DNA sequences encoding the same CDR3. The chain carries TRBV12-5 and TRBJ1-6, with a weak D call TRBD1 (6 bases). Germline values: CDR1 LGHNT, CDR2 FRNRAP. There are 17 residues in the CDR3. DNA of the CDR3: TGTGCTAGTGGTTTGTGGGACACCAGGGCCCCTAATTCCCCCCTCCACTTT. The encoded protein is CASGLWDTRAPNSPLHF.

This clone was seen only a few times. V is TRBV6-6 and J is TRBJ1-4, with D perhaps matching TRBD1 (6 bases). V gave up 6 bases and J gave up 8 bases, with 16 bases separating them. Per the germline V gene, CDR1 is MNHNY and CDR2 is SVGAGI (reference sequence). There are 14 residues in the CDR3. CDR3 bases: TGTGCCAGCAGCCCCGGGGGGGCGCGGGAAAAACTGTTTTTT. This sequence encodes CASSPGGAREKLFF.

The table lists this clone with a few counts. This chain uses TRBV7-8 with TRBJ1-1; 7 positions match TRBD1. The V segment lost 5 bases and the J segment 3 bases; nucleotides outside the gene matches: 12. Germline V CDR1 and CDR2: SGHVS, FQNEAQ. This CDR3 has 16 residues. The CDR3 DNA follows: TGTGCCAGCAGCCCGAACCACAGGGGTATGTACACTGAAGCTTTCTTT. It is translated as CASSPNHRGMYTEAFF.

This CDR3 reads CASSVTQGGEQYF. CDR3 coding DNA: TGTGCCAGCAGCGTAACCCAGGGTGGCGAGCAGTACTTC. This rearrangement joins TRBV9 to TRBJ2-7, with D possibly being TRBD1 (5 bases). V gave up 1 base and J gave up 6 bases, with 11 bases separating them. The CDR3 has 13 residues. Germline CDR1 and CDR2: SGDLS and YYNGEE.

The rearrangement uses TRBV28 and TRBJ2-7; unclear D gene. CDR1 is MDHEN, CDR2 SYDVKM, per germline. This CDR3 contains 13 residues. With 2 bases removed from V and 3 bases from J, the gap between germline ends came to 8 bases. The CDR3 DNA reads as TGTGCCAGCAGTTTAGTGGAGAACTACGAGCAGTACTTC. It codes for CASSLVENYEQYF.

V and J are TRBV6-1 and TRBJ2-1; 16 bases agree with TRBD2. Germline CDR1 and CDR2: MNHNS and SASEGT. V trimming: 4 bases; J trimming: 14 bases; junction bases outside the gene matches: 11. The CDR3 loop spans 16 amino acids. CDR3 sequence reads: CASSVVTGTSGRAKFF. CDR3 sequence (DNA): TGTGCCAGCAGTGTTGTAACCGGGACTAGCGGGAGGGCCAAGTTCTTC.

This clone was detected a few times. The V call is TRBV7-2, the J call TRBJ2-2, with a weak D call TRBD1 (8 bases). Per germline, CDR1 SGHTA and CDR2 FQGNSA. CDR3 size: 16 residues. V was clipped by 4 bases and J by 4 bases, with 16 bases between them. CDR3 loop: CASSSGQGGVTGELFF. The CDR3 region has the DNA TGTGCCAGCAGCTCCGGACAGGGAGGGGTCACCGGGGAGCTGTTTTTT.

V usage is TRBV10-3 and J usage is TRBJ2-1; 7 nucleotides agree with TRBD1. The ends lost 6 bases at V and 3 bases at J; junction bases unmatched: 5. Germline-derived CDR1 and CDR2 are ENHRY and SYGVKD. The CDR3 totals 14 residues. The CDR3 reads CAIRNGTDYNEQFF. CDR3 DNA sequence: TGTGCCATCAGAAACGGGACAGACTACAATGAGCAGTTCTTC.

The chain is built from TRBV6-5 and TRBJ2-1, with D possibly being TRBD2 (6 bases). V lost 4 bases and J 0 bases, leaving 13 bases between the germline ends. There are 16 residues in the CDR3. The V gene's germline CDR1 is MNHEY and CDR2 SVGAGI. The CDR3 here is CASSWATRGSYNEQFF. DNA of the CDR3: TGTGCCAGCAGTTGGGCGACTAGGGGCTCCTACAATGAGCAGTTCTTC.

The chain uses TRBV28 and TRBJ2-6; D is uncertain. The ends were cut back, 3 bases at V and 0 bases at J, with 3 bases in the middle. The CDR3 has 14 residues. Germline V gene data show CDR1 as MDHEN and CDR2 as SYDVKM. In nucleotides, the CDR3 is TGTGCCAGCAGTTTCGGCTCTGGGGCCAACGTCCTGACTTTC. Translated: CASSFGSGANVLTF.

There are a few counts of this clone. This rearrangement joins TRBV18 to TRBJ1-1; D is perhaps TRBD1 (5 bases). The V and J ends lost 4 bases and 8 bases respectively, with 14 bases between them. Germline V gene sequence: CDR1 KGHSH, CDR2 LQKENI. This CDR3 contains 13 residues. The chain's CDR3 is CASSLLDREEAFF. For the CDR3, the DNA is TGTGCCAGCTCACTTCTCGACAGAGAGGAAGCTTTCTTT.

V is TRBV5-1 and J is TRBJ2-1; 7 nucleotides agree with TRBD2. The CDR3 is 16 amino acids. V lost 3 bases and J lost 1; bases outside the gene matches: 7. The germline V gene encodes CDR1 SGHRS and CDR2 YFSETQ. This CDR3 reads CASSSGLSTSYNEQFF. CDR3 bases: TGCGCCAGCAGCTCGGGACTATCAACTTCCTACAATGAGCAGTTCTTC.

The chain is built from TRBV28 and TRBJ2-1; no clear D. This CDR3 is built from 12 residues. In germline, CDR1 is MDHEN, CDR2 SYDVKM. V lost 9 bases and J lost 0, with 6 bases in between. This CDR3 reads CASFRSYNEQFF. Written as DNA, the CDR3 is TGTGCCAGTTTCCGCTCCTACAATGAGCAGTTCTTC.

In DNA, the CDR3 is TGTGCCAGCAGCTTAGTTGGGGCAAGGCTGAGGAACTACGAGCAGTACTTC. Its protein product is CASSLVGARLRNYEQYF. This chain connects TRBV7-8 to TRBJ2-7; possible D gene TRBD1, 5 bases. V was pared by 1 base and J by 3 bases, with 19 bases between. The CDR3 covers 17 residues. Germline values: CDR1 SGHVS, CDR2 FQNEAQ.